This TCR beta chain was identified during a study of T-cell reconstitution after alpha-beta-depleted transplantation in children (dated by TCRdb to 2016 to 2017). With respect to the entire study: T-cell immune reconstitution after TCRalphabeta/CD19-depleted allogeneic hematopoietic cell transplantation in children was quantitatively tracked in the study by means of TCR repertoire profiling. Study-wide conclusions, independent of this receptor: About two months after transplant, the apparently early recovery of alphabetaT-cell counts reportedly depended on just several hundred clones that had expanded rapidly and came from non-depleted graft cells. In some patients, high TCRbeta diversity at day 60 was attributed to recipient T cells and intrathymic progenitors that had survived conditioning. The frequencies of hyperexpanded clones fell over the following months, and after one year, T-cell counts and TCRbeta diversity were mostly attributed to newly produced T cells.

The library was built by means of PCR. Sequencing relied on an Illumina HiSeq 2500. To normalize quantification of the TCRbeta repertoire, the TCR libraries were built with molecular barcoding that relied on unique molecular identifiers. TCRdb itself trimmed the public reads at Q25 with fastp, ran MiXCR and retained productive beta chains. Rows are unified per CDR3 protein, each entry keeping the most common DNA and genes. This sample holds fewer than 750,000 distinct CDR3 sequences; under 30% were observed only once. The top ten hold 13% to 15% of the sample. Explained via the paper, the treatment or condition label denotes: allogeneic hematopoietic cell transplantation with graft depleted of TCRalphabeta T cells and CD19 B cells. The children who served as transplant recipients had been given grafts of TCRalphabeta/CD19-depleted allogeneic hematopoietic cells. The germline V gene gives CDR1 as MDHEN and CDR2 as SYDVKM. V loses 2 bases of germline sequence and J loses 4 bases, and the interval between the two ends is 12 bases. From its cysteine to its phenylalanine, the CDR3 spans 15 amino acids. Just the 45-base CDR3 DNA is kept, in frame starting at base 1.

There are many counts of this clonotype. Its specific antigen is unknown. No quality values exist for individual bases; no much larger clone is one base distant. The sequencing used PBMCs, mostly from graft donor cells, collected 360 days after TCRalphabeta/CD19-depleted stem cell transplant. Recombination joined TRBV28 with TRBJ2-1, and TRBD2 may be the D gene, going by 6 matching bases. The TCR originated in a boy under two years old who had a stem cell transplant for acute myeloid leukemia, so the T cells may come from the graft donor. The CDR3 is CASSLAGNLYNEQFF. The sequence in DNA is TGTGCCAGCAGTTTAGCGGGGAACCTATACAATGAGCAGTTCTTC.